A selection of T cell receptor beta chains follows, all from one sample in a study of beta chain features in type 1 diabetes. Sequencing was performed with immunoSEQ multiplex PCR; in TCRdb, only in-frame clones are kept and a portion is missing. This sample yields more than 150,000 clones, of which 7.5% to 10% are seen a single time; 2% to 2.5% belongs to the top ten. Sequencing input: central memory CD4+ T cells from blood. Every receptor here comes from a woman in her late teens or twenties in good health. CDR3s include the opening cysteine and the closing phenylalanine or tryptophan. D genes are given only for firm matches. A row's size may be missing; if present it is once, few, many or a size class.

len	v_gene	d_gene	abundance	j_gene	CDR3aa	CDR3nt
15	TRBV28	TRBD2	few	TRBJ2-7	CASSPWTSGRSEQYF	TGTGCCAGCAGCCCATGGACTAGCGGGCGGAGCGAGCAGTACTTC
15	TRBV7-2	.	.	TRBJ2-2	CASSTSYGGTGELFF	TGTGCCAGCAGCACCTCGTATGGGGGGACCGGGGAGCTGTTTTTT
16	TRBV7-9	TRBD2	few	TRBJ2-3	CASSPGLAGAVDTQYF	TGTGCCAGCAGCCCGGGACTAGCGGGAGCTGTAGATACGCAGTATTTT
18	TRBV4-3	.	few	TRBJ2-3	CASSQDWGPGAVTDTQYF	TGCGCCAGCAGCCAAGATTGGGGTCCAGGGGCCGTCACAGATACGCAGTATTTT
15	TRBV5-1	.	few	TRBJ1-1	CASRQQGDWATEAFF	TGCGCCAGCAGACAACAGGGAGACTGGGCCACTGAAGCTTTCTTT
13	TRBV6-5	.	few	TRBJ2-1	CAVEDSSYNEQFF	TGTGCCGTTGAAGACAGCTCCTACAATGAGCAGTTCTTC
12	TRBV10-3	.	.	TRBJ2-5	CAISGQRETQYF	TGTGCCATCAGCGGACAGAGGGAGACCCAGTACTTC
17	TRBV19	TRBD1	few	TRBJ1-5	CASSIDPGQVLNQPQHF	TGTGCCAGTAGTATAGATCCCGGACAGGTCCTAAATCAGCCCCAGCATTTT
17	TRBV5-1	TRBD1	many	TRBJ2-6	CASSHGTGASGANVLTF	TGCGCCAGCAGCCACGGGACAGGGGCCTCTGGGGCCAACGTCCTGACTTTC
10	TRBV30	TRBD2	many	TRBJ2-1	CAFRGVEQFF	TGTGCCTTCCGGGGGGTTGAGCAGTTCTTC
17	TRBV5-1	TRBD2	.	TRBJ2-3	CASSLGTSGAFTDTQYF	TGCGCCAGCAGCTTGGGAACTAGCGGGGCCTTCACAGATACGCAGTATTTT
15	TRBV5-1	.	.	TRBJ2-3	CASSLGTAGTDTQYF	TGCGCCAGCAGCTTGGGGACAGCAGGCACAGATACGCAGTATTTT
14	TRBV7-2	.	few	TRBJ1-4	CASSLYGGYEKLFF	TGTGCCAGCAGCTTATATGGGGGGTATGAAAAACTGTTTTTT
13	TRBV14	TRBD1	few	TRBJ1-6	CASSRQGYSPLHF	TGTGCCAGCAGCCGACAGGGGTACTCACCCCTCCACTTT
14	TRBV4-1	TRBD2	.	TRBJ2-4	CASSQGLAGNIQYF	TGCGCCAGCAGCCAAGGACTAGCGGGGAACATTCAGTACTTC
16	TRBV19	.	.	TRBJ2-7	CASSMGLTAEFDEQYF	TGTGCCAGTAGTATGGGGCTGACTGCGGAATTCGACGAGCAGTACTTC
17	TRBV2	.	few	TRBJ2-3	CASSRAGADGSTDTQYF	TGTGCCAGCAGTAGGGCAGGGGCGGACGGGAGCACAGATACGCAGTATTTT
15	TRBV7-2	TRBD1	.	TRBJ2-5	CASSPRARGQETQYF	TGTGCCAGCAGCCCAAGGGCCAGGGGGCAAGAGACCCAGTACTTC
13	TRBV7-2	.	.	TRBJ2-5	CASSLGLQETQYF	TGTGCCAGCAGTCTGGGACTTCAAGAGACCCAGTACTTC
15	TRBV15	TRBD2	.	TRBJ2-1	CATSKRTSGLDEQFF	TGTGCCACCAGCAAAAGGACTAGCGGCTTGGATGAGCAGTTCTTC
17	TRBV7-2	.	many	TRBJ2-1	CASSLDLAPGARNEQFF	TGTGCCAGCAGCTTAGATCTAGCCCCAGGCGCTCGGAATGAGCAGTTCTTC
15	TRBV7-2	TRBD1	.	TRBJ2-4	CASSLVWTGGNIQYF	TGTGCCAGCAGCTTAGTCTGGACAGGCGGAAACATTCAGTACTTC
18	TRBV7-6	.	.	TRBJ2-1	CASSPLGAPSPPYNEQFF	TGTGCCAGCAGCCCGCTGGGGGCACCCTCGCCCCCTTACAATGAGCAGTTCTTC
14	TRBV7-2	.	.	TRBJ2-7	CASSPLGGDYEQYF	TGTGCCAGCAGCCCCCTAGGCGGGGACTACGAGCAGTACTTC
13	TRBV9	.	few	TRBJ2-1	CASSVGNIDEQFF	TGTGCCAGCAGCGTAGGAAACATTGATGAGCAGTTCTTC
14	TRBV7-2	TRBD2	.	TRBJ2-7	CASTGLAGAYEQYF	TGTGCCAGTACGGGACTAGCGGGGGCCTACGAGCAGTACTTC
13	TRBV29-1	TRBD1	few	TRBJ2-7	CSVGGQGMREQYF	TGCAGCGTCGGGGGACAGGGAATGCGCGAGCAGTACTTC
16	TRBV18	TRBD2	few	TRBJ2-1	CASSPPRLAGYNEQFF	TGTGCCAGCTCACCACCGCGGCTAGCGGGGTACAATGAGCAGTTCTTC
17	TRBV11-2	.	.	TRBJ2-5	CASSSQPGGFQGETQYF	TGTGCCAGCAGCTCGCAACCCGGGGGGTTCCAGGGGGAGACCCAGTACTTC
15	TRBV19	.	.	TRBJ2-5	CASSWSGETQETQYF	TGTGCCAGTAGTTGGTCGGGGGAGACCCAAGAGACCCAGTACTTC
17	TRBV18	.	few	TRBJ1-5	CASSPLAGPGENQPQHF	TGTGCCAGCTCACCGCTTGCTGGTCCAGGGGAAAATCAGCCCCAGCATTTT
12	TRBV10-3	.	.	TRBJ2-3	CAISAYTDTQYF	TGTGCCATCAGTGCCTACACAGATACGCAGTATTTT
11	TRBV5-1	.	few	TRBJ1-1	CASTLNTEAFF	TGCGCCAGCACCTTGAACACTGAAGCTTTCTTT
17	TRBV7-8	TRBD1	.	TRBJ2-2	CASSPRGTGMNTGELFF	TGTGCCAGCAGCCCCAGAGGGACAGGGATGAACACCGGGGAGCTGTTTTTT
11	TRBV2	.	few	TRBJ2-7	CASSAGGPSLF	TGTGCCAGCAGCGCCGGGGGACCCTCCCTCTTC
15	TRBV7-2	TRBD2	many	TRBJ2-1	CASSLARTSGNEQFF	TGTGCCAGCAGCTTAGCACGGACTAGCGGAAATGAGCAGTTCTTC
16	TRBV2	TRBD1	few	TRBJ1-2	CASSEALVTGAYGYTF	TGTGCCAGCAGTGAAGCGCTTGTGACAGGGGCCTATGGCTACACCTTC
12	TRBV16	.	.	TRBJ2-7	CASSQGGGEQYF	TGTGCCAGCAGCCAAGGGGGCGGGGAGCAGTACTTC
13	TRBV11-1	.	.	TRBJ1-5	CASSRDRNQPQHF	TGTGCCAGCAGTCGTGACAGGAATCAGCCCCAGCATTTT
15	TRBV7-2	TRBD1	.	TRBJ1-2	CASSPGGTGGYGYTF	TGTGCCAGCAGCCCGGGAGGGACAGGGGGATATGGCTACACCTTC
15	TRBV19	TRBD1	.	TRBJ2-5	CASSPDRGRGETQYF	TGTGCCAGTAGTCCGGACAGGGGGCGAGGTGAGACCCAGTACTTC